The present T cell receptor (beta chain) was sequenced within a study of T-cell memory formation after mild COVID-19. Regarding the study as a whole: CD4+ contracting clones lay mainly in CM and EM, CD8+ ones in EMRA. Some SARS-CoV-2-responding clones were already detected in memory before infection.

Constant-segment primers and 5'RACE yielded cDNA libraries for TCR alpha and TCR beta, each carrying sample barcodes and UMIs. From the 5' RACE reads, TCRdb called clonotypes with MiXCR, one entry per CDR3 protein. The data show more than 100,000 distinct CDR3 sequences, about 5.9% seen once. V was cut by 2 bases and J by 7 bases, with 15 bases left in between. The CDR3 loop spans 15 amino acids. The germline CDR1 and CDR2 sequences are SGHNT and YENEEA. This clonotype was seen many times. Its antigen is not identified. The chain uses TRBV11-3 and TRBJ2-1; D not certain. This sequence was found in an adult woman who had mild COVID-19 (a few samples of this study predate the infection). Cell type and time point are not known. Input material: PBMCs or a T cell subset sorted from them (not recorded which). The chain's CDR3 is CASSLSGVQRNEQFF. CDR3 sequence (DNA): TGTGCCAGCAGCTTATCCGGAGTCCAGAGGAATGAGCAGTTCTTC.